This T cell receptor beta chain was identified in a study of spatial heterogeneity in lung cancer. Time point: sample taken at primary tumor resection. The cohort: some 73 early-stage, untreated non-small cell lung cancer patients. The input material, whole RNA from tumor, nontumor lung or frozen PBMC, was sequenced unsorted. Study-wide points: Intratumoral expanded alpha and beta TCR counts were found to track tumor mutation counts.

This clonotype was observed many times. Its antigen remains unidentified. Trimming cost V 2 bases and J 1 base, with 3 bases left between them. CDR3 length: 13 residues. CDR1 is SGHTA, CDR2 FQGNSA, per germline. One entry per CDR3 protein, called by TCRdb with MiXCR from the 5' RACE reads. The table includes around 20,000 distinct CDR3 sequences, 7% to 7.5% detected once. V is TRBV7-2 and J is TRBJ1-5; unclear D gene. The specimen was lung tumor tissue, collected at surgery. This receptor was identified in a female donor with early-stage non-small cell lung cancer. This chain's CDR3 is CASSLSSNQPQHF. CDR3 sequence (DNA): TGTGCCAGCAGCTTATCCAGCAATCAGCCCCAGCATTTT.